One and the same sample provided the 3 T cell receptor beta chains below, sequenced in a study of T cells in Graves' hyperthyroidism and ophthalmopathy. The investigators amplified TCR beta CDR3 regions from RNA transcripts. First-round RT-PCR with HTBI primers amplified the TCR CDR3 region. One entry per CDR3 protein results from TCRdb running MiXCR on the multiplex PCR reads. The sample includes about 98,000 distinct CDR3 sequences, 35% to 45% seen only once; the top ten take roughly 10%. Sequencing was done on a sample of peripheral blood or thyroid tissue (not recorded which). The receptors come from a woman in her thirties with Graves' hyperthyroidism.

This clonotype was found a few times. Compared with germline, one end of the junction differs, possibly owing to a read error. J is TRBJ1-2 and V is TRBV7-4; D is uncertain. The CDR3 contains 13 residues. Germline assignment: CDR1 SGHVT and CDR2 SQSDAQ. The CDR3 sequence is CASSQLGLYGYTF. DNA of the CDR3: TGCGCCAGCAGCCAGTTGGGCCTCTATGGCTACACCTTC.

This clonotype was observed at least ten times. V gene TRBV27 combines with J gene TRBJ1-4; the D is unclear. The V and J ends lost 8 bases and 3 bases respectively, with 10 bases between them. Germline assignment: CDR1 MNHEY and CDR2 SMNVEV (reference sequence). The CDR3 has 13 amino acids. Here the CDR3 reads CASSRRPNEKLFF. The CDR3 region has the DNA TGTGCCAGCTCCAGACGCCCTAATGAAAAACTGTTTTTT.

The gene calls are TRBV2 and TRBJ2-2, with TRBD1 as a possible D gene (6 bases). Germline values: CDR1 SNHLY, CDR2 FYNNEI. CDR3 length equals 15 residues. The V end was cut by 8 bases, the J end by 7 bases, with 20 bases between. DNA of the CDR3: TGTGCCAGCGGTTCCGAGGGGACACCCGTCGGGGAGCTGTTTTTT. Translating it yields CASGSEGTPVGELFF. Variable domain in full (rest from reference TRBV2 and TRBJ2-2): EPEVTQTPSHQVTQMGQEVILRCVPISNHLYFYWYRQILGQKVEFLVSFYNNEISEKSEIFDDQFSVERPDGSNFTLKIRSTKLEDSAMYFCASGSEGTPVGELFFGEGSRLTVL.